The 10 T cell receptor beta chains below were found in one sample sequenced in a study of OX40 agonist ivuxolimab in advanced cancers. The library was prepared using the immunoSEQ multiplex PCR assay. The table was pulled from immuneACCESS by TCRdb, which kept in-frame rearrangements only. Such tables lose some clones; where checked, under half of the loss comes from unresolved V genes, and the rest has no known cause. Here the sample has roughly 92,000 clones; about 92% occur a single time. About 3.4% of the sample rests with the top ten. Material: CD4+ or CD8+ T cells sorted from blood, obtained in a trial of the OX40 agonist ivuxolimab. The receptors were sampled from an adult with an advanced solid tumor such as melanoma, head and neck, liver or kidney cancer.

The CDR3 loop reads CASSYRGRTTEAFF. In DNA, the CDR3 is TGTGCCAGCAGCTACAGGGGGCGCACGACTGAAGCTTTCTTT. The V and J genes are TRBV27 and TRBJ1-1; 9 nucleotides align to TRBD1. With 6 bases clipped from V and 5 bases from J, the junction kept 7 bases outside the gene matches. The CDR3 totals 14 residues. Germline V gene sequence: CDR1 MNHEY, CDR2 SMNVEV (reference sequence).

The chain combines TRBV4-3 with TRBJ2-3; 7 bases are shared with TRBD2. The CDR3 contains 15 residues. The V segment lost 1 base and the J segment 1 base; nucleotides outside the gene matches: 2. Germline V gene data show CDR1 as LGHNA and CDR2 as YSLEER. CDR3 sequence (DNA): TGCGCCAGCAGCCAAGCCAGCGGGGGCACAGATACGCAGTATTTT. Protein sequence: CASSQASGGTDTQYF.

This clone was recorded only once. The V and J genes are TRBV28 and TRBJ2-7, with 8 bases identical to TRBD1. J lost 1 base, V lost 2 bases, and 10 bases had no gene match. Germline V CDR1 and CDR2: MDHEN, SYDVKM. The CDR3 has 17 amino acids. CDR3 bases: TGTGCCAGCAGTTTACGCCGACAGGGGCCTACGTCCTACGAGCAGTACTTC. This sequence encodes CASSLRRQGPTSYEQYF.

The chain uses TRBV7-6 and TRBJ2-1, with D maybe TRBD2 (5 bases). V was shortened by 5 bases and J by 0 bases, with 11 bases between the two germline ends. Looked up from germline, CDR1 is SGHVS and CDR2 is FNYEAQ. The CDR3 has 15 residues. CDR3 region: CASSKEGSSYNEQFF. The CDR3 nucleotides are TGTGCCAGCAGCAAGGAAGGGAGCTCCTACAATGAGCAGTTCTTC. Based on the CDR3 plus reference TRBV7-6 and TRBJ2-1, the full variable domain is GAGVSQSPRYKVTKRGQDVALRCDPISGHVSLYWYRQALGQGPEFLTYFNYEAQQDKSGLPNDRFSAERPEGSISTLTIQRTEQRDSAMYRCASSKEGSSYNEQFFGPGTRLTVL.

The chain has TRBV4-1 and TRBJ1-5; no clear D gene. There are 13 residues in the CDR3. The V gene lost 0 bases and the J gene lost 6 bases, with 6 bases spanning the gap. In germline, CDR1 is MGHRA, CDR2 YSYEKL. CDR3 residues: CASSQDGGQPQHF. As DNA, the CDR3 is TGCGCCAGCAGCCAAGATGGTGGTCAGCCCCAGCATTTT.

Here the CDR3 DNA reads TGTGCCAGCAGCTTATTATCCCAGGGGTATGACAGGGAGACCCAGTACTTC. This encodes CASSLLSQGYDRETQYF. The V call is TRBV11-2, the J call TRBJ2-5, with D possibly matching TRBD1 (6 bases). V was shortened by 2 bases and J by 5 bases, with 21 bases between the two germline ends. The CDR3 spans 17 residues. CDR1 SGHAT and CDR2 FQNNGV come from the germline V gene. Looking up the rest from reference TRBV11-2 and TRBJ2-5 gives the full variable domain: EAGVAQSPRYKIIEKRQSVAFWCNPISGHATLYWYQQILGQGPKLLIQFQNNGVVDDSQLPKDRFSAERLKGVDSTLKIQPAKLEDSAVYLCASSLLSQGYDRETQYFGPGTRLLVL.

V usage is TRBV12-5 and J usage is TRBJ2-7; tentative D call: TRBD1 (5 bases). The CDR3 has 19 residues. The germline V and J ends were trimmed by 0 bases and 2 bases, with 23 bases remaining between them. The V gene's germline CDR1 is LGHNT and CDR2 FRNRAP. The CDR3 nucleotides are TGTGCTAGTGGTTTGGTAGAAAGGACACCATTGGGTCCAACCTACGAGCAGTACTTC. Amino acids: CASGLVERTPLGPTYEQYF. The full variable domain, completed using reference TRBV12-5 and TRBJ2-7, is DARVTQTPRHKVTEMGQEVTMRCQPILGHNTVFWYRQTMMQGLELLAYFRNRAPLDDSGMPKDRFSAEMPDATLATLKIQPSEPRDSAVYFCASGLVERTPLGPTYEQYFGPGTRLTVT.

The gene calls are TRBV5-1 and TRBJ2-7; D possibly corresponds to TRBD1 (6 bases). The germline V gene has CDR1 SGHRS and CDR2 YFSETQ. The CDR3 has 14 residues. V was shortened by 0 bases and J by 6 bases, with 13 bases between the two germline ends. CDR3 loop: CASSLAGAPGEQYF. The CDR3 DNA is TGCGCCAGCAGCTTGGCAGGGGCTCCTGGCGAGCAGTACTTC.

The chain combines TRBV7-2 with TRBJ2-7; the D gene is possibly TRBD2 (6 bases). The germline V gene has CDR1 SGHTA and CDR2 FQGNSA. The CDR3 spans 15 residues. V was pared by 5 bases and J by 6 bases, with 20 bases between. The CDR3, as DNA: TGTGCCAGCAGCCATCCGGAGGGCCAAGCCTCCGAGCAGTACTTC. Translated, it gives CASSHPEGQASEQYF. The variable domain in full, with the rest retrieved from reference TRBV7-2 and TRBJ2-7, is GAGVSQSPSNKVTEKGKDVELRCDPISGHTALYWYRQSLGQGLEFLIYFQGNSAPDKSGLPSDRFSAERTGGSVSTLTIQRTQQEDSAVYLCASSHPEGQASEQYFGPGTRLTVT.

A word on this clone: Compared with germline, one end of the junction differs, possibly owing to a read error. The chain has TRBV11-2 and TRBJ2-1; the match to TRBD2 covers 12 bases. In germline, CDR1 is SGHAT, CDR2 FQNNGV. The CDR3 covers 15 residues. CDR3 nucleotide sequence: TGTGCCAGCAGCTTCGGACTAGCGGGATACAGTGAGCAGTTCTTC. Encoded protein: CASSFGLAGYSEQFF.